This T cell receptor (beta chain) is from a study of blood T cell repertoires in COVID-19. About the study: Sources were T cells, B-cell-depleted T cells, or PBMCs; the material itself was cDNA or gDNA.

Those enrolled in Seattle joined during active infection and were followed longitudinally afterward. Germline CDR1 is LNHDA and CDR2 is SQIVND (reference sequence). The V gene lost 6 bases and the J gene lost 5 bases, with 10 bases spanning the gap. The CDR3 has 12 amino acids. Methods used by the authors: Nucleated cell counts were estimated from reference gene primer amplification. Assay: immunoSEQ multiplex PCR; the TCRdb copy retains only in-frame clones and omits some. That table is the source of V, J and clone size, and D and trimming were worked out from the DNA. The top ten hold roughly 10% of the sample, which has about 240,000 clones, 86% seen once.

This TCR derives from a woman in her fifties or sixties with COVID-19, enrolled during active disease. Sequencing was done on a sample of peripheral blood. J is TRBJ1-2 and V is TRBV19, with D possibly TRBD1 on 5 matching bases. DNA of the CDR3: TGTGCCAGTAGCGATAGGGGATATGGCTACACCTTC. Its protein is CASSDRGYGYTF. The full variable domain, its missing parts supplied by reference TRBV19 and TRBJ1-2, is DGGITQSPKYLFRKEGQNVTLSCEQNLNHDAMYWYRQDPGQGLRLIYYSQIVNDFQKGDIAEGYSVSREKKESFPLTVTSAQKNPTAFYLCASSDRGYGYTFGSGTRLTVV.